The clone carrying this T cell receptor (beta chain) was observed a handful of times. The antigen is unknown. Every participating donor contributed roughly 10 milliliters of peripheral blood through a draw. The data are from a study of blood T cells in healthy people across ages. Study results and caveats: One million T cells yielded diversity estimates that were considered underestimates. Long-lived donors exceeded aged donors in naive CD4+ cells and diversity.

Together with a sample-barcoded 5' primer, a J-beta primer mix was included in a second PCR lasting roughly 6 to 12 cycles. TCRdb used MiXCR to reprocess the 5' RACE reads, holding one entry per CDR3 protein. Among 540,000 or so distinct CDR3 sequences listed, 24% were seen once. V was shortened by 6 bases and J by 1 base, with 16 bases between the two germline ends. Germline values: CDR1 SQVTM, CDR2 ANQGSEA. The CDR3 length is 15 residues. These same data were also listed under a study on T cells of mothers and their children. That investigation notes: In both related and unrelated pairs, TCR recombination output is shaped similarly by thymic selection.

Material for sequencing was blood. This TCR came from a boy younger than 18 in good health. The J gene is TRBJ2-1, the V gene TRBV29-1, with no clear D. CDR3 residues: CSVGIGTASYNEQFF. In DNA, the CDR3 is TGCAGCGTGGGGATAGGAACAGCGTCCTACAATGAGCAGTTCTTC.